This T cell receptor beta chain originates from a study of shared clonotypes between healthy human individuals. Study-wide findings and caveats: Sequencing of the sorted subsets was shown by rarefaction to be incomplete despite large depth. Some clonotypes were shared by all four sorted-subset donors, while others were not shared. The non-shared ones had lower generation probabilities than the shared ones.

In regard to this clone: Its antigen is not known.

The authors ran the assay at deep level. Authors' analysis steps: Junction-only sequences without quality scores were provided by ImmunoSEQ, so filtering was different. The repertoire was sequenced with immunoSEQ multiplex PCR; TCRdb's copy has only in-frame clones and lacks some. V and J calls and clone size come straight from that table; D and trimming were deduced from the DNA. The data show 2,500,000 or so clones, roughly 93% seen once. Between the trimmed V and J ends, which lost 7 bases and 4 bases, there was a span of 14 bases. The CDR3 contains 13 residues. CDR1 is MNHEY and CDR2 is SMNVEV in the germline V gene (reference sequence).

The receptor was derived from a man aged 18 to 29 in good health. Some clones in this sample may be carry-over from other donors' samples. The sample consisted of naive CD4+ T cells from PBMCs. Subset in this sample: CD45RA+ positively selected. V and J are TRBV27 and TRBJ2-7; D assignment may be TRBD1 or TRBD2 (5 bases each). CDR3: CASTPPGGYEQYF. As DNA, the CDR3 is TGTGCCAGCACCCCCCCTGGGGGTTACGAGCAGTACTTC.